The 4 T cell receptor beta chains below were found in one sample sequenced in a study of CD8 T cells in ankylosing spondylitis (dated 2017 in TCRdb). The protocol used for the library was 5' RACE. For sequencing, an Illumina HiSeq 2500 was employed. TCRdb applied fastp at Q25 and MiXCR to the public reads, then kept only in-frame beta chains. Every distinct CDR3 protein forms one entry, paired with its most common genes and DNA. The sample includes about 260,000 distinct CDR3 sequences, with 20% observed a single time. The top ten clones comprise around 8% of the sample. The sample taken for sequencing was blood, either unsorted or a sorted T cell fraction (not recorded which). The receptors were sampled from a male donor with ankylosing spondylitis or in good health (not recorded which).

The chain couples TRBV6-1 to TRBJ2-3; D is uncertain. The CDR3 has 16 residues. With 1 base removed from V and 1 base from J, the gap between germline ends came to 12 bases. Germline-derived CDR1 and CDR2 are MNHNS and SASEGT. CDR3 loop: CASSEGATIGTDTQYF. The CDR3 DNA reads TGTGCCAGCAGTGAAGGAGCGACCATTGGCACAGATACGCAGTATTTT.

A few counts support this clonotype. The chain uses TRBV6-5 and TRBJ1-1; D gene unclear. The CDR3 contains 14 residues. Germline loops: CDR1 MNHEY, CDR2 SVGAGI. V gave up 2 bases and J gave up 4 bases, with 11 bases separating them. The CDR3 sequence: CASSYASLSTEAFF. DNA of the CDR3: TGTGCCAGCAGTTACGCCTCTCTGTCCACTGAAGCTTTCTTT.

In regard to this clonotype: At one of its ends the junction is not consistent with the germline gene, which may arise from a read error. This chain links TRBV15 with TRBJ1-1; D may be TRBD1 (5 bases). The CDR3 contains 13 residues. In germline, CDR1 is LNHNV, CDR2 YYDKDF (reference sequence). This CDR3 is CTTSRDRNTEAFF. The CDR3 nucleotides are TGTACCACCAGCAGAGACAGGAACACTGAAGCTTTCTTT. Full variable domain (remainder filled in from reference TRBV15 and TRBJ1-1): DAMVIQNPRYQVTQFGKPVTLSCSQTLNHNVMYWYQQKSSQAPKLLFHYYDKDFNNEADTPDNFQSRRPNTSFCFLDIRSPGLGDTAMYLCTTSRDRNTEAFFGQGTRLTVV.

V gene TRBV4-2 combines with J gene TRBJ2-1; TRBD2 might be the D (6 bases). Germline V gives CDR1 LGHNA, CDR2 YNFKEQ. Trimming took 0 bases from V and 4 from J, leaving 13 bases between them. CDR3 length: 16 amino acids. CDR3 nucleotides: TGTGCCAGCAGCCAAGATAGGGCGGGGTCTTACAATGAGCAGTTCTTC. Its translation is CASSQDRAGSYNEQFF.